This note documents a single T cell receptor (beta chain) sequence. The antigen is unknown. The sample belongs to a study of blood T cells in healthy people across ages. On the study more broadly: With template switching, about one barcoded beta molecule was captured per two T cells.

The study's findings and limits: The study found more naive CD4+ cells and higher diversity in long-lived than aged donors.

The authors ran a second PCR of about 6 to 12 cycles using a sample-barcoded 5' primer and a J-beta primer mix. All samples gave at least 3 million CDR3-containing paired-end reads. TCRdb recomputed calls from the 5' RACE reads with MiXCR, one row per CDR3 protein. Here the sample spans 550,000 to 600,000 distinct CDR3 sequences, 25% to 30% being singletons. Extractions gave at least 5.5 micrograms of total RNA per sample. The sequence was collected from a woman aged 70-85 years in good health. Sequenced input: blood.

CDR3 loop: CASSESASGTYNEQFF. The CDR3 DNA sequence: TGTGCCAGCAGTGAATCGGCTAGCGGGACGTACAATGAGCAGTTCTTC. V is TRBV25-1 and J is TRBJ2-5; TRBD2 matches 9 bases. The end of the DNA fits TRBJ2-1 better, so the J call may be wrong. The germline CDR1 and CDR2 sequences are MGHDK and SYGVNS. CDR3 length: 16 amino acids.